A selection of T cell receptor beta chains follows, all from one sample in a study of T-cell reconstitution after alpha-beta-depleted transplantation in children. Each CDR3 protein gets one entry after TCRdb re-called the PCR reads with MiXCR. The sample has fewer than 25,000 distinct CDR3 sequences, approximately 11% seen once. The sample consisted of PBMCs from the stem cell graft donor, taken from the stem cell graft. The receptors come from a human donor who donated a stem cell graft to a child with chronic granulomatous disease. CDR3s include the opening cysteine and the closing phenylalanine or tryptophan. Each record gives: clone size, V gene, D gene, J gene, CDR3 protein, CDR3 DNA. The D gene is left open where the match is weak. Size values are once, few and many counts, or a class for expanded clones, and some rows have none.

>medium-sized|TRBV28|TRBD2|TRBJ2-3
CASSFMDSSGRDGDTQYF
TGTGCCAGCAGTTTTATGGACTCTAGCGGGAGGGATGGAGATACGCAGTATTTT
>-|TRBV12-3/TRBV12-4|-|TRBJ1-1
CASTQGAAGNTEAFF
TGTGCCAGCACACAGGGAGCCGCCGGTAACACTGAAGCTTTCTTC
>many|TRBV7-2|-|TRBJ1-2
CASSFRELGGYTF
TGTGCCAGCAGCTTCAGGGAGTTGGGAGGCTACACCTTC
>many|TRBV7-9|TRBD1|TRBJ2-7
CASSGSRDRGSYEQYF
TGTGCCAGCAGCGGGAGCAGGGACAGGGGGTCCTACGAGCAGTACTTC
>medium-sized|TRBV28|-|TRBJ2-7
CASSSPVTYEQYF
TGTGCCAGCAGTTCGCCAGTTACCTACGAGCAGTACTTC
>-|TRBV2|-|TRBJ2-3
CASSEGRTSTDTQYF
TGTGCCAGCAGTGAGGGAAGAACTAGCACAGATACGCAGTATTTT
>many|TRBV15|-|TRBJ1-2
CATSSGPQANYGYTF
TGTGCCACCAGCAGCGGACCGCAAGCTAACTATGGCTACACCTTC
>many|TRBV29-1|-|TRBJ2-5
CSVEGRENQETQYF
TGCAGCGTTGAAGGGCGGGAAAACCAAGAGACCCAGTACTTC
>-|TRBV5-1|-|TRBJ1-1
CASSSGDTEAFF
TGCGCCAGCAGCTCAGGGGACACTGAAGCTTTCTTT
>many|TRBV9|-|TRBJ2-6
CASSVDSSGANVLTF
TGTGCCAGCAGCGTAGATAGCTCTGGGGCCAACGTCCTGACTTTC
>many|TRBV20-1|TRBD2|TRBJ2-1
CSARRTSLSSYNEQFF
TGCAGTGCTAGGCGGACTAGCCTTAGCTCCTACAATGAGCAGTTCTTC
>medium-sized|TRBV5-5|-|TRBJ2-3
CASSFPSAGGDTQYF
TGTGCCAGCAGCTTCCCTAGCGCAGGGGGAGATACGCAGTATTTT